There are many counts of the clone carrying this T cell receptor (beta chain). The antigen is undetermined. Breast cancer patients provided tissue from their axillary draining lymph nodes. The data belong to a study of breast tumors, draining lymph nodes, adjacent tissues. The CDR3 totals 16 residues. Germline V lookup: CDR1 SGHRS, CDR2 YFSETQ. Germline trimming cut 0 bases from V and 0 bases from J; bases unmatched to any gene: 4. Study observations and caveats: Tumor T cell lymph node origin was a supported hypothesis, not proven. Compared with lymph nodes, tumors were less diverse; compared with nontumor tissue, more. Data fit most tumor T cells coming from lymph node, expanding in tumor. Luminal-like breast cancer showed significantly higher tumor–nontumor repertoire similarity than basal-like.

TCRdb re-analysed the multiplex PCR reads in MiXCR, keeping a single row per CDR3 protein. Of about 220,000 distinct CDR3 sequences listed, approximately 36% are singletons. The sequenced sample consisted of axillary lymph node tissue. The receptor's source is a female donor with breast cancer. Some clones in this sample may be carry-over from other donors' samples. The V and J genes are TRBV5-1 and TRBJ2-3; 7 bases line up with TRBD2. CDR3 amino acids: CASSLAAGPSTDTQYF. As DNA, the CDR3 is TGCGCCAGCAGCTTGGCAGCGGGACCTAGCACAGATACGCAGTATTTT.